This T cell receptor beta chain was captured in a study of blood T cell repertoires in COVID-19. Background on the study: COVID-19 samples collected from the United States, Italy and Spain covered acute and convalescent phases. Nucleic acid was either cDNA or gDNA, and it came from T cells, B-cell-depleted T cells, or PBMCs.

As processed by the authors: Reference gene primer amplification gave nucleated cell count estimates. TCRdb's copy holds only in-frame clones and misses some; the assay was immunoSEQ multiplex PCR. V and J calls and clone size are copied from that table; D and trimming were computed from the DNA. The sample lists approximately 140,000 clones, about 89% occurring once. This CDR3 is built from 14 residues. The germline V gene encodes CDR1 SGHTA and CDR2 FQGNSA. Trimming removed 2 bases from V and 4 bases from J; junction bases left unmatched: 1. The chain combines TRBV7-2 with TRBJ2-3; 9 bases match TRBD1. This TCR derives from a man older than 75 with acute or convalescent COVID-19. Sequenced: peripheral blood. CDR3: CASSLRQGADTQYF. CDR3 nucleotides: TGTGCCAGCAGCTTACGACAGGGGGCAGATACGCAGTATTTT.